This is a list of T cell receptor beta chains from one sample in a study of Graves' ophthalmopathy and Graves' hyperthyroidism. One entry per CDR3 protein, called by TCRdb with MiXCR from the multiplex PCR reads. The sample lists hundreds of thousands of distinct CDR3 sequences, 15% occurring once. The sequencing sample was made of peripheral blood. These receptors all come from a woman between 18 and 29 years old with stable Graves' hyperthyroidism. CDR3s include the opening cysteine and the closing phenylalanine or tryptophan. A D gene is named only where the DNA matches it firmly. Clone size, where shown, is once, few, many, or a class for clones that have expanded.

TRBJ1-5	-	TRBV15	14	many	TGTGCCACCAGCAGAGATAAGGGGGTTCAGCCCCAGCATTTT	CATSRDKGVQPQHF
TRBJ1-1	-	TRBV7-2	11	-	TGTGCCAGCAGCTTATATCATTGGGCTTTCTTT	CASSLYHWAFF
TRBJ2-7	-	TRBV6-1	14	many	TGTGCCAGCAGTGTCAGACCGAGAGACGACGAGCAGTACTTC	CASSVRPRDDEQYF
TRBJ1-1	-	TRBV7-2	14	many	TGTGCCAGCAGCCACGCCAGTGGGGGGACTGAAGCTTTCTTT	CASSHASGGTEAFF
TRBJ1-5	-	TRBV5-8	15	many	TGTGCCAGCAGCTTGCCTTTAGATAGCAATCAGCCCCAGCATTTT	CASSLPLDSNQPQHF
TRBJ1-1	TRBD1	TRBV20-1	12	-	TGCAGTGCTAGAGCACAGGGGACTGAAGCTTTCTTT	CSARAQGTEAFF
TRBJ1-1	-	TRBV24-1	12	many	TGTGCCACCCCGGGACTGCACACTGAAGCTTTCTTT	CATPGLHTEAFF
TRBJ1-5	-	TRBV11-1	16	-	TGTGCCAGCAGCTTGGGTTCCGGACAGAGCAATCAGCCCCAGCATTTT	CASSLGSGQSNQPQHF
TRBJ2-7	-	TRBV2	13	few	TGTGCCACCTCAAGAGGGTGGGGCTACGAGCAGTACTTC	CATSRGWGYEQYF
TRBJ2-7	TRBD2	TRBV6-1	17	many	TGTGCCAGCAGTGAATCAGCGGGGGGGCTCATCCCCTACGAGCAGTACTTC	CASSESAGGLIPYEQYF
TRBJ1-1	-	TRBV11-2	16	many	TGTGCCAGCAGCTTAGAAGATTCCAGGGTGAACACTGAAGCTTTCTTT	CASSLEDSRVNTEAFF
TRBJ1-6	TRBD1	TRBV6-2/TRBV6-3	15	many	TGTGCCAGCAGTCCGCGGGACAGGGATAATTCACCCCTCCACTTT	CASSPRDRDNSPLHF
TRBJ1-5	-	TRBV28	14	many	TGTGCCAGCAGCTCGGAAGGTAGCAATCAGCCCCAGCATTTT	CASSSEGSNQPQHF
TRBJ1-3	TRBD1	TRBV2	20	many	TGTGCCAGCAGTGTTCTCGGGGACAGGGGGCGAGCGGTTAGAGGAAACACCATATATTTT	CASSVLGDRGRAVRGNTIYF
TRBJ1-5	TRBD1	TRBV19	16	many	TGTGCCAGTTCCACCATCCTCGGGACAGGAAATCAGCCCCAGCATTTT	CASSTILGTGNQPQHF
TRBJ1-2	TRBD1	TRBV24-1	15	many	TGTGCCACCAGTGAGAGTAGGGGGCGTCGATATGGCTACACCTTC	CATSESRGRRYGYTF
TRBJ2-7	-	TRBV5-6	13	many	TGTGCCAGCAGCTTGATGCAGGGCTACGAGCAGTACTTC	CASSLMQGYEQYF
TRBJ1-6	-	TRBV5-1	16	-	TGCGCCAGCAGCTACGGACAGAGGGCCTATAATTCACCCCTCCACTTT	CASSYGQRAYNSPLHF
TRBJ2-7	-	TRBV6-5	13	-	TGTGCCAGCAGTAACAGGGTCGGGGGCGAGCAGTACTTC	CASSNRVGGEQYF
TRBJ2-5	TRBD1	TRBV12-3/TRBV12-4	15	-	TGTGCCAGCAGAAACCGGGACAGGGGATTAGAGACCCAGTACTTC	CASRNRDRGLETQYF
TRBJ2-7	-	TRBV7-6	14	-	TGTGCCAGCAGTTTAGCACATCAGGGCTACGAGCAGTACTTC	CASSLAHQGYEQYF
TRBJ2-2	-	TRBV6-1	16	many	TGTGCCAGCAGTAGTGAAGTGGGGGCGCTTACCGGGGAGCTGTTTTTT	CASSSEVGALTGELFF
TRBJ1-1	-	TRBV12-5	13	many	TGTGCTAGTGGTTTGAATCTTGGGACTGAAGCTTTCTTT	CASGLNLGTEAFF
TRBJ1-5	-	TRBV10-3	12	many	TGTGCCATCAGTGAGCAGGATCAGCCCCAGCATTTT	CAISEQDQPQHF
TRBJ1-2	TRBD1	TRBV20-1	12	many	TGCAGTGCCCATGGACAGGCCTATGGCTACACCTTC	CSAHGQAYGYTF
TRBJ1-2	-	TRBV4-2	11	few	TGTGCCAGCAGCCAAGGGGGGGCTGGTACCTTC	CASSQGGAGTF
TRBJ2-5	-	TRBV5-1	14	few	TGCGCCAGCAGCTTGATGTCAGTCCAAGAGACCCAGTACTTC	CASSLMSVQETQYF
TRBJ2-7	-	TRBV25-1	14	many	TGTGCCAGCAGTCCCCAAGGGGGGGTCGGACAGCAGTACTTC	CASSPQGGVGQQYF
TRBJ2-7	TRBD1	TRBV7-8	15	few	TGTGCCAGCAGCCGTCCCGGGACAGATTCCTACGAGCAGTACTTC	CASSRPGTDSYEQYF
TRBJ1-2	-	TRBV19	15	many	TGTGCCAGTAGTTTGGCCGGGGACCCTAACTATGGCTACACCTTC	CASSLAGDPNYGYTF
TRBJ2-4	TRBD1	TRBV5-1	14	-	TGCGCCAGCAGCTTGGAGCGACAGGGAAACATTAAGTACTTC	CASSLERQGNIKYF
TRBJ1-5	-	TRBV6-1	14	many	TGTGCCAGCAGTGATCGGGGCCTAAATCAGCCCCAGCATTTT	CASSDRGLNQPQHF
TRBJ2-4	-	TRBV5-1	14	many	TGCGCCAGCAGCTTGGACCCTGGGAAAAACATTCAGTACTTC	CASSLDPGKNIQYF
TRBJ1-1	-	TRBV27	14	many	TGTGCCAGCAGCCCCGCGAGGTGGGACACTGAAGCTTTCTTT	CASSPARWDTEAFF
TRBJ2-7	-	TRBV6-5	16	-	TGTGCCAGCAGTTACCCACTGGGTGGGGGTGATAACGAGCAGTACTTC	CASSYPLGGGDNEQYF
TRBJ2-7	TRBD2	TRBV6-5	15	many	TGTGCCAGCAGTTATTCAGCGGGGGGCTCCTACGAGCAGTACTTC	CASSYSAGGSYEQYF
TRBJ1-1	-	TRBV27	11	many	TGTGCCAGCGTTCATGGGACTGAAGCTTTCTTT	CASVHGTEAFF